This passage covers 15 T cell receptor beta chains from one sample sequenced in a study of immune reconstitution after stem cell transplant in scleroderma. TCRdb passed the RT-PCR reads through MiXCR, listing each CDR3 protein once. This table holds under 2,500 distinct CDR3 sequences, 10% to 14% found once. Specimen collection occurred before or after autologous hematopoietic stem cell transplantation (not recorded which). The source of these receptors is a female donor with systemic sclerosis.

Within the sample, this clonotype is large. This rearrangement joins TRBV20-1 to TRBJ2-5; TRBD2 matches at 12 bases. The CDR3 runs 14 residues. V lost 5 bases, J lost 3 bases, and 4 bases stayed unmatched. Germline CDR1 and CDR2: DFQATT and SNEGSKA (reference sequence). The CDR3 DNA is TGCAGTGCTGTGACTAGCGGGGGAAAAGAGACCCAGTACTTC. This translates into CSAVTSGGKETQYF.

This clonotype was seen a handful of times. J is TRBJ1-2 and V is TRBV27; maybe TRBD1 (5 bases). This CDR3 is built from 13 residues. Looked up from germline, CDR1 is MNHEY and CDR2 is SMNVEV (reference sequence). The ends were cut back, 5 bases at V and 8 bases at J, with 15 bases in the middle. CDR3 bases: TGTGCCAGCAGTGTCGCCAGGGCTAGAGGCTACACCTTC. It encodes CASSVARARGYTF.

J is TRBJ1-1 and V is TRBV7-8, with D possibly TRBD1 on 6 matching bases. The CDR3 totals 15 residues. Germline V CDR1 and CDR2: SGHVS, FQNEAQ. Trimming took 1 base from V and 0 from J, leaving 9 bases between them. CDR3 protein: CASSLGGDMNTEAFF. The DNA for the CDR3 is TGTGCCAGCAGCTTAGGGGGGGACATGAACACTGAAGCTTTCTTT. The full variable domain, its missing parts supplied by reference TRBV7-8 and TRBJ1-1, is GAGVSQSPRYKVAKRGQDVALRCDPISGHVSLFWYQQALGQGPEFLTYFQNEAQLDKSGLPSDRFFAERPEGSVSTLKIQRTQQEDSAVYLCASSLGGDMNTEAFFGQGTRLTVV.

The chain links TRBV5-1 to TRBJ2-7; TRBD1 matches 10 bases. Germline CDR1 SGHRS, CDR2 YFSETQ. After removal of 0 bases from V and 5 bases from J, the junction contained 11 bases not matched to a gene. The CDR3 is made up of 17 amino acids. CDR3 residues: CASSLAESGQGFDEQYF. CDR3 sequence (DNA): TGCGCCAGCAGCTTGGCCGAGTCGGGACAGGGGTTCGACGAGCAGTACTTC.

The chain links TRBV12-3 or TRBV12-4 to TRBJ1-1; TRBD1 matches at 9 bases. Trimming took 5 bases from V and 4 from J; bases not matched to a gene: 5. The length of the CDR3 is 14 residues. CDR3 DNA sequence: TGTGCCAGCAGTGCCGGACAGGGGAGCACTGAAGCTTTCTTT. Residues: CASSAGQGSTEAFF.

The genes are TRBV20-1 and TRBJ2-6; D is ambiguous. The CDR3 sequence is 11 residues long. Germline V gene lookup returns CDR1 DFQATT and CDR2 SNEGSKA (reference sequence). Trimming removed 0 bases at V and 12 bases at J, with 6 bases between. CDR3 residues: CSARDRLVLTF. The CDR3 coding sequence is TGCAGTGCTAGAGATCGCCTCGTCCTGACTTTC.

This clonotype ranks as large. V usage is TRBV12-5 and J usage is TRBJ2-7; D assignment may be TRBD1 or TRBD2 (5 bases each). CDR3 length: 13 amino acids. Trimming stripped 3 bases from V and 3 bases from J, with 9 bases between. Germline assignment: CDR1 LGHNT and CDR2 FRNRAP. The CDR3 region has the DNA TGTGCTAGTGGTTTCGGGGACGGCTACGAGCAGTACTTC. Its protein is CASGFGDGYEQYF.

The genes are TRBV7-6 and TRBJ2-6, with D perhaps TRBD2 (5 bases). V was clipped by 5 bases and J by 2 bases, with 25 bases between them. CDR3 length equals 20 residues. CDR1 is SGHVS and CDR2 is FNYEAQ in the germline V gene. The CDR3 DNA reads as TGTGCCAGCAGCCCCCCCGGCGGGTTTTTGGGGTTCGCTGGGGCCAACGTCCTGACTTTC. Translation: CASSPPGGFLGFAGANVLTF.

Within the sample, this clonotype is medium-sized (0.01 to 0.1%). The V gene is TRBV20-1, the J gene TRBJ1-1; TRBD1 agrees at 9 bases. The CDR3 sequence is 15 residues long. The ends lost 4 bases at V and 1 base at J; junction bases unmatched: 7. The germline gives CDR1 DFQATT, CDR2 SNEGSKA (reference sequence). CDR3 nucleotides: TGCAGTGCTACGGATATGGACAGGGGGAACACTGAAGCTTTCTTT. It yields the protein CSATDMDRGNTEAFF.

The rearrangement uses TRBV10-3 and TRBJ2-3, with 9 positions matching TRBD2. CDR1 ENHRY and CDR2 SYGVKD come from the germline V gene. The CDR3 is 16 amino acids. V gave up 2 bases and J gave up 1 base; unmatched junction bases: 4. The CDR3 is CAISEEASGGTDTQYF. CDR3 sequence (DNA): TGTGCCATCAGTGAGGAGGCTAGCGGGGGCACAGATACGCAGTATTTT.

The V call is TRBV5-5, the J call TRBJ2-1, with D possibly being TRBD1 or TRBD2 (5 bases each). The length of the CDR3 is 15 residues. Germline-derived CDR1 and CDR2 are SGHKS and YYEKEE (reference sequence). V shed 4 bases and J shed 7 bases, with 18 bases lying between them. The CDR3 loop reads CASSPTIREKNEQFF. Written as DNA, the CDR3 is TGTGCCAGCAGCCCCACTATCAGGGAGAAAAATGAGCAGTTCTTC. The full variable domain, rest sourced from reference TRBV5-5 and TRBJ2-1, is DAGVTQSPTHLIKTRGQQVTLRCSPISGHKSVSWYQQVLGQGPQFIFQYYEKEERGRGNFPDRFSARQFPNYSSELNVNALLLGDSALYLCASSPTIREKNEQFFGPGTRLTVL.

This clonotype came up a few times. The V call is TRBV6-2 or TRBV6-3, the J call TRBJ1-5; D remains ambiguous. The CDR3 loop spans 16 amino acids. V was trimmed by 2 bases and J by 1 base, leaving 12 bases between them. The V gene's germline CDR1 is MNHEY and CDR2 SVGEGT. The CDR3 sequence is CASSYGVEGSNQPQHF. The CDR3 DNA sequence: TGTGCCAGCAGTTACGGGGTCGAAGGGAGCAATCAGCCCCAGCATTTT.

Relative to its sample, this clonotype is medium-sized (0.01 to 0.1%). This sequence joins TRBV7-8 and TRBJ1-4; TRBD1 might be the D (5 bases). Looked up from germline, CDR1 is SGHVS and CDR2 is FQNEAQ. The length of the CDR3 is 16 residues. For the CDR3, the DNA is TGTGCGACCAAGGGACGGAGGATTGAAGTGGGTGAAAAACTGTTTTTT. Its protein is CATKGRRIEVGEKLFF.

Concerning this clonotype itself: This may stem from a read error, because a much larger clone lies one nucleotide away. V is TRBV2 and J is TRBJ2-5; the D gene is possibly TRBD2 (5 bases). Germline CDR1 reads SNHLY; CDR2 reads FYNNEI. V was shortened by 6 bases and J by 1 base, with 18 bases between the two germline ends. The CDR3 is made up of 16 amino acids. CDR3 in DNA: TGTGCCAGCAGCGAATACGGGGATACGACCCAAGAGACCCAGTACTTC. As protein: CASSEYGDTTQETQYF.

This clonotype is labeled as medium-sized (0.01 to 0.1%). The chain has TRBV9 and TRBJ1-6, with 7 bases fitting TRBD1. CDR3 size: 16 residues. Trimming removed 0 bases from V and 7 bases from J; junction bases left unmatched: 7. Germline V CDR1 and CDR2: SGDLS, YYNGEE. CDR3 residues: CASSVGPTGWNSPLHF. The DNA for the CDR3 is TGTGCCAGCAGCGTAGGGCCGACAGGGTGGAATTCACCCCTCCACTTT.